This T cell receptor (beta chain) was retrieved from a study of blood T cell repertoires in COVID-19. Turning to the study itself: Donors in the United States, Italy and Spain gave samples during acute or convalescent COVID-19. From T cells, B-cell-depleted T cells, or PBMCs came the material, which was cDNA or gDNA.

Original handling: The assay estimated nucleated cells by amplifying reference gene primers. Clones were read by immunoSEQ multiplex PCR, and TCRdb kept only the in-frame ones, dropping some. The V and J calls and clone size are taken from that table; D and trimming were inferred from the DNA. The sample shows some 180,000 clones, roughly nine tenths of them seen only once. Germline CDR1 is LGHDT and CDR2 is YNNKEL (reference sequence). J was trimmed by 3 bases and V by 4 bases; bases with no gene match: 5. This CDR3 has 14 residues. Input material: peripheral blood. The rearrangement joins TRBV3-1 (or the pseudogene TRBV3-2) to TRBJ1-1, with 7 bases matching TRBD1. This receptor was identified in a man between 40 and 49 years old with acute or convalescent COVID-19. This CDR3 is CASSLRQGDTEAFF. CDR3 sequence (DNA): TGTGCCAGCAGCCTAAGACAGGGTGACACTGAAGCTTTCTTT.